The 7 T cell receptor beta chains below all came from one sample that was sequenced in a study of blood T cells in healthy people across ages (dated by TCRdb to the mid-2010s). Libraries came from 5' RACE. Instrument on record: Illumina HiSeq 2500. A second about 7 to 12 cycle PCR used a sample-barcoded 5' primer and a J-beta primer mix. TCRdb redid the processing of the public reads, applying fastp at Q25 and MiXCR, and retained in-frame beta chains. Rows are unified per CDR3 protein, each entry keeping the most common DNA and genes. Across this sample there are 780,000 or so distinct CDR3 sequences, with 20% to 25% seen only once. Clones ranked in the top ten supply approximately 4% of the sample. These data also featured in a second study, about T cells of mothers and their children.

The sequenced material came from blood. Receptor source: a boy aged 10-17 years in good health.

J is TRBJ2-2 and V is TRBV27, with TRBD2 as a possible D gene (7 bases). The germline gives CDR1 MNHEY, CDR2 SMNVEV (reference sequence). This CDR3 has 16 amino acids. With 2 bases removed from V and 4 bases from J, the gap between germline ends came to 14 bases. CDR3: CASSLIGGRSTGELFF. The CDR3 coding sequence is TGTGCCAGCAGTTTAATCGGGGGGCGAAGCACCGGGGAGCTGTTTTTT.

This clonotype was seen more than once but under ten times. This sequence joins TRBV7-2 and TRBJ2-4; the D is unclear. V lost 5 bases to trimming and J lost 5 bases, with 10 bases between them. Germline V CDR1 and CDR2: SGHTA, FQGNSA. The CDR3 has 13 residues. This chain's CDR3 is CASSVNNENIQYF. Here the CDR3 DNA reads TGTGCCAGCAGCGTAAATAACGAAAACATTCAGTACTTC.

This clonotype was detected a few times. The rearrangement links TRBV6-2 or TRBV6-3 to TRBJ2-3; 11 bases map to TRBD2. This CDR3 has 15 residues. The germline V gene encodes CDR1 MNHEY and CDR2 SVGEGT. V gave up 6 bases and J gave up 2 bases; unmatched junction bases: 4. The CDR3 sequence: CASRLSGRDTDTQYF. Here the CDR3 DNA reads TGTGCCAGCAGGCTTAGCGGGAGGGACACAGATACGCAGTATTTT.

This clonotype occurred a few times. The gene calls are TRBV27 and TRBJ2-2, with D possibly TRBD2 on 7 matching bases. Trimming cost V 3 bases and J 0 bases, with 17 bases left between them. CDR3 length equals 18 residues. Germline V gene sequence: CDR1 MNHEY, CDR2 SMNVEV (reference sequence). CDR3 sequence (DNA): TGTGCCAGCAGTTTCGGGTGGCGGGGGCCTTCGAACACCGGGGAGCTGTTTTTT. Its translation is CASSFGWRGPSNTGELFF.

This clonotype was counted a few times. V is TRBV28 and J is TRBJ2-7; maybe TRBD2 (5 bases). Germline assignment: CDR1 MDHEN and CDR2 SYDVKM. This CDR3 is built from 15 residues. The V gene lost 4 bases and the J gene lost 0 bases, with 13 bases spanning the gap. The CDR3 loop reads CASSSGIWFSYEQYF. Written as DNA, the CDR3 is TGTGCCAGCAGTTCCGGGATTTGGTTCTCCTACGAGCAGTACTTC.

In this sample, this clonotype turned up a few times. The CDR3 nucleotides are TGCAGCGTTGAAGATCTTGAATATAACTATGGCTACACCTTC. It codes for CSVEDLEYNYGYTF. The V call is TRBV29-1, the J call TRBJ1-2; D ambiguous. The CDR3 totals 14 residues. CDR1 SQVTM and CDR2 ANQGSEA come from the germline V gene. The V and J ends lost 0 bases and 1 base respectively, with 9 bases between them.

V is TRBV27 and J is TRBJ1-4; a weak D match, TRBD1 (6 bases). Per germline, CDR1 MNHEY and CDR2 SMNVEV (reference sequence). V dropped 3 bases and J dropped 8 bases, with 13 bases sitting between them. The CDR3 length is 14 residues. CDR3 in amino acids: CASSFFGGSEKLFF. The CDR3 coding sequence is TGTGCCAGCAGTTTCTTCGGGGGCTCGGAAAAACTGTTTTTT.